This record concerns one TCR beta chain sequence. Its antigen is undetermined. These data originate in a study of cytomegalovirus exposure and HLA in healthy donors. The study, taken as a whole, reports: TRBV6-2, TRBV6-3 and some other V segments were unresolvable in 87-base-pair reads. Most TCR sequences were uncommon, yet certain public TCRs appeared in many donors. Links to common viral pathogens appeared, in a later analysis, for several of the most significant clusters.

Use of 60 Vbeta and 13 Jbeta primers characterized the PCR. Sequencing used immunoSEQ multiplex PCR; TCRdb keeps in-frame clones, though not all of them. The top ten clones hold 5.5% to 7.5% of a sample with roughly 66,000 clones, around 77% of them seen once. Each donor was healthy, and each was a bone marrow donor. CDR1 and CDR2 (germline): MDHEN, SYDVKM. This CDR3 region has 18 residues. V gave up 6 bases and J gave up 0 bases; unmatched junction bases: 12. Sequenced: PBMCs. This TCR was sampled from a man aged 50-59 years in good health and CMV-seronegative. The rearrangement joins TRBV28 to TRBJ1-3; TRBD1 aligns across 9 bases. The CDR3 coding sequence is TGTGCCAGCAGAACGTACGGGACAGGGATAAGCTCTGGAAACACCATATATTTT. Its translation: CASRTYGTGISSGNTIYF.